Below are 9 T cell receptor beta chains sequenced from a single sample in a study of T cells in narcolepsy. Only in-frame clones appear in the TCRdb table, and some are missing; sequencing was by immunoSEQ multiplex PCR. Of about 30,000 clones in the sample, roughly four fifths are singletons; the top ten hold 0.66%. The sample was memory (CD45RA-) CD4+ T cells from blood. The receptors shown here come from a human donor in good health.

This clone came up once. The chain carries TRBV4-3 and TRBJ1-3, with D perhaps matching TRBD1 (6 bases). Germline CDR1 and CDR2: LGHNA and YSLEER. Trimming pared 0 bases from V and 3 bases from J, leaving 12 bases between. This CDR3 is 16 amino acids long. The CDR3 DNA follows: TGCGCCAGCAGCCAAGATGGTAGGGGGAGTGGAAACACCATATATTTT. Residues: CASSQDGRGSGNTIYF.

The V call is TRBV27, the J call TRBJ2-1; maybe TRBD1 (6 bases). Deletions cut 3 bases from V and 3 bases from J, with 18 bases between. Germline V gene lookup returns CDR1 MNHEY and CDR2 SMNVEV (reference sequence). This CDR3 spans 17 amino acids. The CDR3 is CASSLATGQFFYNEQFF. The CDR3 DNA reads TGTGCCAGCAGTTTGGCGACCGGACAGTTTTTCTACAATGAGCAGTTCTTC.

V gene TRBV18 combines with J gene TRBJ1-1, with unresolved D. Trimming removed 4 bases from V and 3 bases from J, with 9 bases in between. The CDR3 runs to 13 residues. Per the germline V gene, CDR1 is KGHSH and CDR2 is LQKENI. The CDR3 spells CASSQSRDTEAFF. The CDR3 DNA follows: TGTGCCAGCTCACAGTCGAGGGACACTGAAGCTTTCTTT.

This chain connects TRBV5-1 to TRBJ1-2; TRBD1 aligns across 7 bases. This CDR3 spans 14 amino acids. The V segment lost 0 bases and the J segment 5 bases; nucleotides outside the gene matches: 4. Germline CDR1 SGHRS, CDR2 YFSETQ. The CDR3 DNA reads TGCGCCAGCAGCTTGGCCCCGACAGGGTATGGCTACACCTTC. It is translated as CASSLAPTGYGYTF.

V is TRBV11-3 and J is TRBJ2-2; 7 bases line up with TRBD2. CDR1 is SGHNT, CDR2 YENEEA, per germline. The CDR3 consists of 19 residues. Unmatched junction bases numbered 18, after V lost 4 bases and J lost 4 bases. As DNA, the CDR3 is TGTGCCAGCAGCTCCACCTTAGCGGGCGGGACCTGGGGCACCGGGGAGCTGTTTTTT. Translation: CASSSTLAGGTWGTGELFF.

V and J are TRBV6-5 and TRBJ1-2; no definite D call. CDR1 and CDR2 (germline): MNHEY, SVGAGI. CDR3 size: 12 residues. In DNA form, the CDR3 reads TGTGCAGTCCAAGACGAGAGTAACGGCTACACCTTC. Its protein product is CAVQDESNGYTF.

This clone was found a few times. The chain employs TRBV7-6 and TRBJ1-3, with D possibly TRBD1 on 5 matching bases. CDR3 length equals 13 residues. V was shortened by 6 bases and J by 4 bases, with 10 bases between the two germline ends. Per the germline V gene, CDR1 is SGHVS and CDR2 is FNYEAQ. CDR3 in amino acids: CASSGGYGNTIYF. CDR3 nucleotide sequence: TGTGCCAGCAGTGGGGGGTACGGAAACACCATATATTTT.

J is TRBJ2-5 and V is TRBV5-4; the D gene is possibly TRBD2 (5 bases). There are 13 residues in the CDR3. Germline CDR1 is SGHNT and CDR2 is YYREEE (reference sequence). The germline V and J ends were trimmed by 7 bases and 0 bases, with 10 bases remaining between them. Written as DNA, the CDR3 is TGTGCCAGCGGAGCGGCGTACCAAGAGACCCAGTACTTC. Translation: CASGAAYQETQYF.

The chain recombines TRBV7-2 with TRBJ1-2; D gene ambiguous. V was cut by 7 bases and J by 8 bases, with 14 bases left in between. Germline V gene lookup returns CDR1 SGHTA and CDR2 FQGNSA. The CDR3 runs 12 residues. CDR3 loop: CASTVPGKGYTF. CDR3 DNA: TGTGCCAGCACGGTCCCGGGGAAGGGCTACACCTTC.